The T cell receptor (beta chain) described here comes from a study of blood T cell repertoires in COVID-19. The repertoire was sequenced with immunoSEQ multiplex PCR; TCRdb's copy has only in-frame clones and lacks some. The table has 45,000 to 50,000 clones, roughly nine tenths seen once. This CDR3 has 13 residues. V was trimmed by 3 bases and J by 7 bases, leaving 11 bases between them. A few counts support this clone. This sequence joins TRBV5-3 and TRBJ2-1; D gene ambiguous. TRBV5-3 falls under the ORF class, with uncertain function. The sequenced sample was peripheral blood. The TCR sequence derives from a human donor in a cohort sampled during active COVID-19. CDR3 sequence reads: CARSCHIRNEQFF. Written as DNA, the CDR3 is TGTGCCAGAAGCTGCCATATCAGGAATGAGCAGTTCTTC.